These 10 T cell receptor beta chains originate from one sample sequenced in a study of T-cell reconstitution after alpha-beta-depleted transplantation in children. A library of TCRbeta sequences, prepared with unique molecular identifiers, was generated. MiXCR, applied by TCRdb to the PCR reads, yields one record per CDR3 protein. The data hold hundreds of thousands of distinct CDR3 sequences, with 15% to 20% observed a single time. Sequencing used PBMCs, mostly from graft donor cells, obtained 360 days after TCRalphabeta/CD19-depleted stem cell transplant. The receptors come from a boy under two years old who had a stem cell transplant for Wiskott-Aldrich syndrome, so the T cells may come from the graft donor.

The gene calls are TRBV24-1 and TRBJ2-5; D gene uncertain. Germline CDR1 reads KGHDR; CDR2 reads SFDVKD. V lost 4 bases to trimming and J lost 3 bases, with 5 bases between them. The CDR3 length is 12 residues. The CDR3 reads CATSDPEETQYF. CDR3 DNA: TGTGCCACCAGTGACCCGGAAGAGACCCAGTACTTC.

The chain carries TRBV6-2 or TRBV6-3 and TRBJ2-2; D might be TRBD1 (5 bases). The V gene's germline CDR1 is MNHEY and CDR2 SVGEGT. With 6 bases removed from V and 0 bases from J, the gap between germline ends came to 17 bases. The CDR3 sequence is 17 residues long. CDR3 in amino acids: CASSRPAKDTNTGELFF. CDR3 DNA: TGTGCCAGCAGCCGACCTGCAAAGGACACGAACACCGGGGAGCTGTTTTTT.

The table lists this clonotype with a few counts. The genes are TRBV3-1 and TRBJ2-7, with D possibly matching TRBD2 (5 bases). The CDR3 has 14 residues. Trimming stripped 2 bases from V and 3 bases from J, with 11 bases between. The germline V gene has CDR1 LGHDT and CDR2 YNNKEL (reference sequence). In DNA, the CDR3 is TGTGCCAGCAGCCAAAGAGTAGCGTACTACGAGCAGTACTTC. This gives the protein CASSQRVAYYEQYF.

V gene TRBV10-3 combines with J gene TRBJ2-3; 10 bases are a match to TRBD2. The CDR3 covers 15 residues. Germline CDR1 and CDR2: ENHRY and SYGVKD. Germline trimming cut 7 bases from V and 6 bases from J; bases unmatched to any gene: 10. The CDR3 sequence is CAITPLAGASDTQYF. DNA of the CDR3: TGTGCCATCACCCCTCTAGCGGGGGCTTCGGATACGCAGTATTTT.

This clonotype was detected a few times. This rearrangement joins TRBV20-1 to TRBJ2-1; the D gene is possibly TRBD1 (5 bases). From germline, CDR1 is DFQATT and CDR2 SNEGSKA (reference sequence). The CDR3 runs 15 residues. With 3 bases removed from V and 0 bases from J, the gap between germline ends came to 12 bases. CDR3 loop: CSASPPGSSYNEQFF. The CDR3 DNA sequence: TGCAGTGCTAGTCCCCCAGGGTCCTCCTACAATGAGCAGTTCTTC.

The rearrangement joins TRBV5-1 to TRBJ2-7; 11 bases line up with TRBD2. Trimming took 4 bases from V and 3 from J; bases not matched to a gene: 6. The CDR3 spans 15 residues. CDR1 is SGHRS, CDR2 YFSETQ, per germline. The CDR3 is CASSTGLAELYEQYF. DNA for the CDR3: TGCGCCAGCAGCACGGGACTAGCGGAGCTCTACGAGCAGTACTTC. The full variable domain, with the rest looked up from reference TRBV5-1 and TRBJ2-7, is KAGVTQTPRYLIKTRGQQVTLSCSPISGHRSVSWYQQTPGQGLQFLFEYFSETQRNKGNFPGRFSGRQFSNSRSEMNVSTLELGDSALYLCASSTGLAELYEQYFGPGTRLTVT.

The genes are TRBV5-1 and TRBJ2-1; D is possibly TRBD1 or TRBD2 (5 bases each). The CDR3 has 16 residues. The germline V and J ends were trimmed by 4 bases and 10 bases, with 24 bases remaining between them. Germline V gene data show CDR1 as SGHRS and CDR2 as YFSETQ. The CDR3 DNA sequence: TGCGCCAGCAGCGATCAGGGACGGAAGTACATCGGGGAGCAGTTCTTC. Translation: CASSDQGRKYIGEQFF. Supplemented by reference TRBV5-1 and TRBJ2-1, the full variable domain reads KAGVTQTPRYLIKTRGQQVTLSCSPISGHRSVSWYQQTPGQGLQFLFEYFSETQRNKGNFPGRFSGRQFSNSRSEMNVSTLELGDSALYLCASSDQGRKYIGEQFFGPGTRLTVL.

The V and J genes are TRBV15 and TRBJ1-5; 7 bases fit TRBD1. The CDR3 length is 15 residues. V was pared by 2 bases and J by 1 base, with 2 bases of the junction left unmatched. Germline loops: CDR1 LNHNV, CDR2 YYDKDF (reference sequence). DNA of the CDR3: TGTGCCACCAGCAGATCACAGGGGAGCAATCAGCCCCAGCATTTT. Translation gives CATSRSQGSNQPQHF.

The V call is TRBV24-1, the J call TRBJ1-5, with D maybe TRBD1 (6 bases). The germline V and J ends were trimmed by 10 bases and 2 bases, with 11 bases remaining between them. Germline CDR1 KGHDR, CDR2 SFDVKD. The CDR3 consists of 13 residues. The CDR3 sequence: CATSAGGNQPQHF. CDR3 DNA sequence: TGTGCCACTTCGGCAGGGGGCAATCAGCCCCAGCATTTT.

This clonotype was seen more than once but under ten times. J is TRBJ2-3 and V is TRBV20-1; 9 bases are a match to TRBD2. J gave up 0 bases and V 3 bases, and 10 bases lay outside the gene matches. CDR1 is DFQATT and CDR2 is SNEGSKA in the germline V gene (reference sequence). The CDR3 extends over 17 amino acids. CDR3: CSASSSGVPTSTDTQYF. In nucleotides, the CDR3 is TGCAGTGCTAGTTCTAGCGGGGTACCGACTAGCACAGATACGCAGTATTTT.